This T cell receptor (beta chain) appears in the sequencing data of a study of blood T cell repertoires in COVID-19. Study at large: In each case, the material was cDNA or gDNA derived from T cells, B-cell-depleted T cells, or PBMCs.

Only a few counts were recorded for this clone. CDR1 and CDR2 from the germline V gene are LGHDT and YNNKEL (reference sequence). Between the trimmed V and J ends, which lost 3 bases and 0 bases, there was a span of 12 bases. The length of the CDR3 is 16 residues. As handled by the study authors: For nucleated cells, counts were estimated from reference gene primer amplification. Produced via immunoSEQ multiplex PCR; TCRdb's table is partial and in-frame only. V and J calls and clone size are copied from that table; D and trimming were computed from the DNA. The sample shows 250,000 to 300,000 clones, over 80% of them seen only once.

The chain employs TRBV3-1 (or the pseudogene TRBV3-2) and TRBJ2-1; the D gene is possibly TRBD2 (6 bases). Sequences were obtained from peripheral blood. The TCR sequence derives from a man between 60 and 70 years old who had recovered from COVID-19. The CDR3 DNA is TGTGCCAGCAGCCAGGGAGGAGCCCGCTCCTACAATGAGCAGTTCTTC. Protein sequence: CASSQGGARSYNEQFF.